The TCR beta chain under discussion was sequenced for a study of shared clonotypes between healthy human individuals. Study-wide context: Each donor's CD8 memory used one plate, CD8 naive two, each CD4 subset three. General study results and limits: Large sequencing depth failed to make sorted-subset sequencing complete, rarefaction showed.

Comments on this clone: Its antigen is currently unknown.

As defined, naive CD8 cells were CD45RO-negative and positively selected for CCR7, with terminally differentiated effector memory CD45RA+ cells excluded. Each of the donors was a healthy adult who was HIV-negative and had not had a recent acute infection or vaccination. Germline CDR1 reads SGHAT; CDR2 reads FQNNGV. V was clipped by 1 base and J by 5 bases, with 5 bases between them. The CDR3 length is 13 residues. Assay used: immunoSEQ multiplex PCR; TCRdb lists only in-frame clones, some missing. The table shows around 2,000,000 clones, with roughly 94% occurring only once. The V and J genes are TRBV11-2 and TRBJ2-2, with D unresolved. The clonotype was recovered from a man between 18 and 29 years old in good health. Material: naive CD8+ T cells sorted from blood. CDR3 region: CASSLVETGELFF. CDR3 sequence (DNA): TGTGCCAGCAGCTTAGTTGAGACCGGGGAGCTGTTTTTT.